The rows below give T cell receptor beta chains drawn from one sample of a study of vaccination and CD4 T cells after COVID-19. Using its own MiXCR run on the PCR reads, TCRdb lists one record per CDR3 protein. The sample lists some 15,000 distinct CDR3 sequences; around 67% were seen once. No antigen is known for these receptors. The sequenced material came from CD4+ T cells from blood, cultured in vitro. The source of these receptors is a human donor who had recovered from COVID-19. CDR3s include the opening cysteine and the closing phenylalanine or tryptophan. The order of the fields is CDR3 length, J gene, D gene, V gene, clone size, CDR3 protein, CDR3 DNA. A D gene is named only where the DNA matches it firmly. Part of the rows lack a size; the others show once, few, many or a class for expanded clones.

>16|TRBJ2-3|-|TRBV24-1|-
CATSDSGRPSTDTQYF
TGTGCCACCAGTGATTCGGGGCGCCCGAGCACAGATACGCAGTATTTT
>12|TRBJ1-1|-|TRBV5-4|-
CASSFWNTEAFF
TGTGCCAGCAGCTTTTGGAACACTGAAGCTTTCTTT
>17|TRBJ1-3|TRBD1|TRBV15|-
CATSRVPGQGIGNTIYF
TGTGCCACCAGCAGAGTACCCGGACAGGGGATTGGAAACACCATATATTTT
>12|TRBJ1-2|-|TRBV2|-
CASSDGNYGYTF
TGTGCCAGCAGTGACGGTAACTATGGCTACACCTTC
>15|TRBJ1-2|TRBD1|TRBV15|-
CATSSRDRGPYGYTF
TGTGCCACCAGCAGCCGGGACAGGGGACCCTATGGCTACACCTTC
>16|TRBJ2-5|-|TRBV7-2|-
CASSPRAPPGQKTQYF
TGTGCCAGCAGCCCTAGAGCCCCTCCCGGGCAGAAGACCCAGTACTTC
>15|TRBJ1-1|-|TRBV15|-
CATSRDYGSVTEAFF
TGTGCCACCAGCAGAGACTACGGCTCAGTGACTGAAGCTTTCTTT
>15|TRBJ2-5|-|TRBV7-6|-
CASSFSGLARETQYF
TGTGCCAGCAGCTTTTCCGGGCTAGCTCGGGAGACCCAGTACTTC
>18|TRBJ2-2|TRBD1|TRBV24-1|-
CATSEGVTGRGLTGELFF
TGTGCCACCAGTGAGGGGGTGACGGGCAGGGGGCTCACCGGGGAGCTGTTTTTT
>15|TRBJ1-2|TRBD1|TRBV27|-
CASSLGQGPFYGYTF
TGTGCCAGCAGTTTAGGACAGGGACCTTTCTATGGCTACACCTTC
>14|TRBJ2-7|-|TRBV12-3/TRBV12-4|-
CASKWGSASYEQYF
TGTGCCAGCAAATGGGGCTCGGCAAGCTACGAGCAGTACTTC
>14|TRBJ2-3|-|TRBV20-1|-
CSARQGLSTDTQYF
TGCAGTGCTAGACAGGGCTTAAGCACAGATACGCAGTATTTT
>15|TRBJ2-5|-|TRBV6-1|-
CASSPRSVGQETQYF
TGTGCCAGCAGTCCCAGGTCCGTAGGCCAAGAGACCCAGTACTTC
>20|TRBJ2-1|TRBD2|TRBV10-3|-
CAISESTASGYVPGYNEQFF
TGTGCCATCAGTGAGTCTACGGCTAGCGGGTACGTCCCGGGATATAATGAGCAGTTCTTC
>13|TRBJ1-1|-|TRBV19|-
CASSIQMNTEAFF
TGTGCCAGTAGTATCCAGATGAACACTGAAGCTTTCTTT
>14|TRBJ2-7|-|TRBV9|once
CASSVGRVSYEQYF
TGTGCCAGCAGCGTAGGGAGGGTCTCCTACGAGCAGTACTTC
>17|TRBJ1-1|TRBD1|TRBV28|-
CASSRRQGPIQNTEAFF
TGTGCCAGCAGCCGCCGACAGGGGCCGATCCAGAACACTGAAGCTTTCTTT
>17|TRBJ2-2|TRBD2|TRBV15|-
CATSRVSAGGGTGELFF
TGTGCCACCAGCAGAGTTTCTGCGGGAGGTGGCACCGGGGAGCTGTTTTTT
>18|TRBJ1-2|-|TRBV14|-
CASSQDWGRVKSGYGYTF
TGTGCCAGCAGCCAAGATTGGGGCAGGGTCAAGTCCGGCTATGGCTACACCTTC
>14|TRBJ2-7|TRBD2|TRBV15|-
CATSETSGGYEQYF
TGTGCCACCAGCGAGACTAGCGGGGGCTACGAGCAGTACTTC
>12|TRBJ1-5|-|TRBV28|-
CASSYTVQPQHF
TGTGCCAGCAGTTATACAGTACAGCCCCAGCATTTT
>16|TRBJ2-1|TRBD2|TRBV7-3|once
CASSLKVGSGIYEQFF
TGTGCCAGCAGCTTAAAGGTCGGCAGCGGGATCTATGAGCAGTTCTTC
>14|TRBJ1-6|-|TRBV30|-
CAWSVGPRNSPLHF
TGTGCCTGGAGTGTGGGACCGAGGAATTCACCCCTCCACTTT
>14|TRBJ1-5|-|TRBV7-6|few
CASSFFETNQPQHF
TGTGCCAGCAGCTTCTTTGAGACTAATCAGCCCCAGCATTTT
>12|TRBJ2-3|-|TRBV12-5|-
CASGKCTDTQYF
TGTGCTAGTGGAAAGTGCACAGATACGCAGTATTTT
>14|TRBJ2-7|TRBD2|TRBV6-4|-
CASSPTPAGSEQYF
TGTGCCAGCAGTCCAACCCCAGCGGGATCCGAGCAGTACTTC
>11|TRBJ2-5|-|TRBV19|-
CASSSRETQYF
TGTGCCAGTAGTAGCCGGGAGACCCAGTACTTC
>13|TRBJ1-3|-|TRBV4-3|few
CASRTSSGNTIYF
TGCGCCAGCAGGACCAGCTCTGGAAACACCATATATTTT
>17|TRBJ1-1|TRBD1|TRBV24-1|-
CATSASGTGVLGTEAFF
TGTGCCACCAGTGCCTCCGGGACAGGGGTATTGGGCACTGAAGCTTTCTTT
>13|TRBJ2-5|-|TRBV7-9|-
CASSPGTPETQYF
TGTGCCAGCAGCCCCGGGACCCCAGAGACCCAGTACTTC
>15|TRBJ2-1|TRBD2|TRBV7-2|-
CASSLLAGGYNEQFF
TGTGCCAGCAGCTTACTAGCGGGGGGCTACAATGAGCAGTTCTTC
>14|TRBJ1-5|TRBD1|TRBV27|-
CASRTGDSNQPQHF
TGTGCCAGCCGGACAGGGGATAGCAATCAGCCCCAGCATTTT
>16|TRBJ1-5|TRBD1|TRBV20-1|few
CSATPGTGFGGQPQHF
TGCAGTGCCACACCGGGGACAGGGTTTGGGGGTCAGCCCCAGCATTTT
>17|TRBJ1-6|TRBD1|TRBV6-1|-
CASSAQSGTGVRSPLHF
TGTGCCAGCAGTGCCCAGTCCGGGACAGGGGTACGTTCACCCCTCCACTTT